This is a list of T cell receptor beta chains from one sample in a study of T cells in tuberculosis. This table comes from immunoSEQ multiplex PCR, and its TCRdb copy is limited to in-frame clones, with some not included. This repertoire shows about 5,500 clones, around 97% found once; its top ten account for roughly 10%. The specimen comprised PBMCs, sampled at tuberculosis diagnosis. Every receptor here comes from an adult with tuberculosis. The CDR3 runs from the conserved cysteine through the conserved F or W. D genes are given only for firm matches.

V gene	D gene	J gene	CDR3 protein	CDR3 DNA
TRBV25-1	TRBD2	TRBJ2-5	CASRTSGKTQYF	TGTGCCAGCAGGACTAGCGGAAAGACCCAGTACTTC
TRBV11-2	.	TRBJ2-1	CASSLNQGPYNEQFF	TGTGCCAGCAGCTTAAACCAGGGCCCCTACAATGAGCAGTTCTTC
TRBV10-1	.	TRBJ2-1	CASSEGSTYNEQFF	TGCGCCAGCAGTGAGGGTAGCACCTACAATGAGCAGTTCTTC
TRBV30	.	TRBJ2-6	CACTGRGANVLTF	TGTGCCTGCACAGGCCGTGGGGCCAACGTCCTGACTTTC
TRBV7-8	TRBD1	TRBJ2-7	CASSLSRDREAYEQYF	TGTGCCAGCAGCCTCTCCCGGGACAGGGAGGCCTACGAGCAGTACTTC
TRBV15	TRBD2	TRBJ2-5	CATSSGLRMETQYF	TGTGCCACCTCTAGCGGACTTCGGATGGAGACCCAGTACTTC
TRBV6-5	TRBD2	TRBJ2-1	CASSIAGGYNEQFF	TGTGCCAGCAGTATAGCGGGGGGATACAATGAGCAGTTCTTC
TRBV7-2	.	TRBJ2-1	CASSNSRGEQFF	TGTGCCAGCAGCAATTCAAGGGGGGAGCAGTTCTTC
TRBV27	TRBD1	TRBJ2-7	CASSLSLPGTGEAYEQYF	TGTGCCAGCAGTTTATCTCTCCCCGGGACAGGGGAGGCCTACGAGCAGTACTTC
TRBV9	TRBD1	TRBJ1-1	CASTEGGTGNTEAFF	TGTGCCAGCACCGAGGGGGGGACAGGGAACACTGAAGCTTTCTTT